This TCR beta chain was documented in a study of blood T cell repertoires in COVID-19. Study at large: The United States, Italy and Spain provided the acute and convalescent COVID-19 samples. PBMCs, B-cell-depleted T cells, or T cells provided the cDNA or gDNA that made up the material.

Researchers sorted participants into cohorts using their self-reported clinical history. Exposed participants came across a COVID-19 case within 2 weeks before study entry. The CDR3 contains 15 residues. CDR1 and CDR2 from the germline V gene are MNHEY and SMNVEV (reference sequence). Trimming removed 5 bases at V and 4 bases at J, with 16 bases between. Assay used: immunoSEQ multiplex PCR; TCRdb lists only in-frame clones, some missing. The sample includes roughly 220,000 clones, around 87% of them seen just once. Sequenced material: PBMCs or T cells enriched from blood (not recorded which). The chain combines TRBV27 with TRBJ2-3, with D perhaps TRBD2 (6 bases). The source is a man between 25 and 39 years old who had been exposed to COVID-19. The CDR3 is CASSRDSTRSDTQYF. CDR3 DNA: TGTGCCAGCAGTCGGGACTCGACAAGGTCAGATACGCAGTATTTT.